The 20 T cell receptor beta chains below come from one sample, sequenced in a study of T cell responses to AZD1222 COVID-19 vaccine. The table came from immunoSEQ multiplex PCR; TCRdb's copy has only in-frame clones and leaves some out. The data show 90,000 to 120,000 clones, with over 90% seen just once and about 5% held by the top ten. The input for sequencing was peripheral blood, taken on day 0 of AZD1222 vaccination. These receptors all come from an adult in good health.

The chain employs TRBV28 and TRBJ2-1; 9 bases match TRBD2. The CDR3 sequence is 16 residues long. Trimming took 4 bases from V and 5 from J; bases not matched to a gene: 9. The germline V gene has CDR1 MDHEN and CDR2 SYDVKM. The CDR3 region has the DNA TGTGCCAGCAGTTCATTTCGACTAGCGGAAAACAATGAGCAGTTCTTC. Protein: CASSSFRLAENNEQFF. Using reference TRBV28 and TRBJ2-1 for the parts outside the CDR3, the full variable domain is DVKVTQSSRYLVKRTGEKVFLECVQDMDHENMFWYRQDPGLGLRLIYFSYDVKMKEKGDIPEGYSVSREKKERFSLILESASTNQTSMYLCASSSFRLAENNEQFFGPGTRLTVL.

This chain links TRBV5-1 with TRBJ2-7, with 9 bases identical to TRBD2. Germline assignment: CDR1 SGHRS and CDR2 YFSETQ. Germline trimming cut 1 base from V and 2 bases from J; bases unmatched to any gene: 4. This CDR3 has 15 residues. CDR3 DNA sequence: TGCGCCAGCAGCTTGATTAGCGGGAGTACCTACGAGCAGTACTTC. The encoded protein is CASSLISGSTYEQYF.

The CDR3 DNA follows: TGTGCCACCAGCAGAGATAGCTATGGCTACACCTTC. Protein product: CATSRDSYGYTF. V gene TRBV15 combines with J gene TRBJ1-2; D ambiguous. CDR3 size: 12 residues. Per the germline V gene, CDR1 is LNHNV and CDR2 is YYDKDF (reference sequence). V was shortened by 0 bases and J by 4 bases, with 3 bases between the two germline ends.

This chain joins TRBV30 and TRBJ1-2, with no clear D. The CDR3 has 11 amino acids. V was trimmed by 3 bases and J by 4 bases, leaving 6 bases between them. The germline V gene has CDR1 GTSNPN and CDR2 SVGIG (reference sequence). The CDR3 DNA is TGTGCCTGGAGCCGTCTCTATGGCTACACCTTC. This gives the protein CAWSRLYGYTF.

This clone was observed a handful of times. The genes are TRBV25-1 and TRBJ2-1; 7 bases are a match to TRBD1. This CDR3 region has 15 residues. J was trimmed by 7 bases and V by 6 bases; bases with no gene match: 12. CDR1 is MGHDK, CDR2 SYGVNS, per germline. The CDR3 protein is CASSFAGGEDNEQFF. The CDR3 DNA follows: TGTGCCAGCAGCTTTGCAGGGGGTGAGGATAATGAGCAGTTCTTC.

This chain joins TRBV4-1 and TRBJ1-2; D is undetermined. The ends were cut back, 0 bases at V and 3 bases at J, with 5 bases in the middle. The CDR3 has 13 residues. Per germline, CDR1 MGHRA and CDR2 YSYEKL. CDR3 sequence: CASSQDFDYGYTF. The CDR3 nucleotides are TGCGCCAGCAGCCAAGATTTTGACTATGGCTACACCTTC.

This clone is a singleton in its sample. CDR3 region: CAWSRGIDYGYTF. DNA of the CDR3: TGTGCCTGGAGCCGGGGTATTGACTATGGCTACACCTTC. V gene TRBV30 combines with J gene TRBJ1-2; no clear D. The CDR3 loop spans 13 amino acids. CDR1 and CDR2 from the germline V gene are GTSNPN and SVGIG (reference sequence). With 3 bases removed from V and 3 bases from J, the gap between germline ends came to 11 bases.

V usage is TRBV7-2 and J usage is TRBJ2-3; D is ambiguous. V lost 5 bases and J 2 bases, leaving 14 bases between the germline ends. The CDR3 has 15 amino acids. Germline V gene lookup returns CDR1 SGHTA and CDR2 FQGNSA. CDR3 region: CASSTLGLNTDTQYF. CDR3 nucleotide sequence: TGTGCCAGCAGCACCCTCGGCCTAAACACAGATACGCAGTATTTT.

The chain's CDR3 is CASSPPGRGHNLETQYF. The CDR3 nucleotides read TGTGCCAGCAGCCCCCCCGGCAGGGGCCACAATCTGGAGACCCAGTACTTC. The chain has TRBV11-2 and TRBJ2-5, with D perhaps matching TRBD1 (6 bases). There are 17 residues in the CDR3. Germline V lookup: CDR1 SGHAT, CDR2 FQNNGV. The germline V and J ends were trimmed by 5 bases and 5 bases, with 24 bases remaining between them.

The chain combines TRBV6-5 with TRBJ1-5; the D gene is possibly TRBD1 (5 bases). From germline, CDR1 is MNHEY and CDR2 SVGAGI. The V end was cut by 5 bases, the J end by 4 bases, with 12 bases between. The length of the CDR3 is 14 residues. CDR3 loop: CASSSRVQNQPQHF. The CDR3 nucleotides read TGTGCCAGCAGTAGCAGGGTGCAAAATCAGCCCCAGCATTTT.

The rearrangement uses TRBV24-1 and TRBJ2-3; D not certain. The CDR3 has 14 amino acids. Trimming took 3 bases from V and 0 from J, leaving 6 bases between them. Per germline, CDR1 KGHDR and CDR2 SFDVKD. In nucleotides, the CDR3 is TGTGCCACCAGTGATGATCCGAGCACAGATACGCAGTATTTT. Translating it yields CATSDDPSTDTQYF.

The chain combines TRBV5-1 with TRBJ2-3, with D unclear. The CDR3 runs to 14 residues. Germline V CDR1 and CDR2: SGHRS, YFSETQ. V was cut by 4 bases and J by 0 bases, with 9 bases left in between. CDR3 in amino acids: CASSPAFSTDTQYF. DNA of the CDR3: TGCGCCAGCAGCCCTGCCTTTAGCACAGATACGCAGTATTTT.

This clone has just one count. J is TRBJ2-7 and V is TRBV11-2; D is uncertain. The V end lost 6 bases, the J end lost 5 bases, and 11 bases lay between the germline ends. CDR1 is SGHAT and CDR2 is FQNNGV in the germline V gene. There are 12 residues in the CDR3. The CDR3, as DNA: TGTGCCAGCAGTAGGTGGACGGACGAGCAGTACTTC. Translating gives CASSRWTDEQYF.

This clone showed up just once. CDR3: CASSGQLGLSKGTDTQYF. CDR3 coding DNA: TGTGCCAGCAGTGGTCAATTGGGACTATCGAAGGGCACAGATACGCAGTATTTT. The rearrangement joins TRBV2 to TRBJ2-3, with 7 bases identical to TRBD2. The CDR3 is 18 amino acids. The J segment lost 1 base and the V segment lost 4 bases, leaving 14 bases of the junction unmatched. CDR1 SNHLY and CDR2 FYNNEI come from the germline V gene.

The chain combines TRBV30 with TRBJ1-5; maybe TRBD1 (5 bases). The V and J ends lost 1 base and 6 bases respectively, with 10 bases between them. The CDR3 runs 13 residues. The germline V gene encodes CDR1 GTSNPN and CDR2 SVGIG (reference sequence). CDR3 nucleotides: TGTGCCTGGAGTGGGCAGGGAGGTCAGCCCCAGCATTTT. It encodes CAWSGQGGQPQHF.

This sequence joins TRBV6-5 and TRBJ2-7; the D gene is possibly TRBD1 (5 bases). Per germline, CDR1 MNHEY and CDR2 SVGAGI. CDR3 length: 13 residues. Trimming removed 6 bases from V and 3 bases from J, with 12 bases in between. The CDR3 DNA sequence: TGTGCCAGCAGCAAAGACAGTTTCTACGAGCAGTACTTC. Its translation: CASSKDSFYEQYF.

This chain connects TRBV7-9 to TRBJ2-1; the D call may be TRBD1 or TRBD2 (5 bases each). V was trimmed by 0 bases and J by 8 bases, leaving 17 bases between them. Germline CDR1 SEHNR, CDR2 FQNEAQ (reference sequence). The CDR3 spans 16 residues. CDR3 DNA sequence: TGTGCCAGCAGCTTAGCGACTGACCGGGACCCCGATGAGCAGTTCTTC. It translates to CASSLATDRDPDEQFF.

The gene calls are TRBV28 and TRBJ1-1, with 7 bases lining up with TRBD1. This CDR3 is built from 15 residues. Germline assignment: CDR1 MDHEN and CDR2 SYDVKM. The J segment lost 4 bases and the V segment lost 8 bases, leaving 13 bases of the junction unmatched. The CDR3 sequence: CASRDRSPTGTEAFF. CDR3 in DNA: TGTGCCAGCCGGGACAGAAGTCCGACGGGCACTGAAGCTTTCTTT.

The CDR3 DNA sequence: TGCGCCAGCAGCCTAGCCAGGGGGACAGATACGCAGTATTTT. Residues: CASSLARGTDTQYF. This chain links TRBV4-3 with TRBJ2-3; 7 bases map to TRBD1. Unmatched junction bases numbered 4, after V lost 4 bases and J lost 3 bases. CDR3 length: 14 residues. Germline CDR1 LGHNA, CDR2 YSLEER.

CDR3 sequence: CASSYQGNTEAFF. The CDR3 DNA reads TGTGCCAGCAGTTACCAAGGGAACACTGAAGCTTTCTTT. The rearrangement joins TRBV9 to TRBJ1-1; D not certain. V was cut by 5 bases and J by 1 base, with 9 bases left in between. Germline CDR1 reads SGDLS; CDR2 reads YYNGEE. This CDR3 comprises 13 residues.